This T cell receptor (beta chain) was retrieved from a study of cytomegalovirus exposure and HLA in healthy donors. Background on the study: From HLA-typed donors, an early data release held tens of millions of unique TCRs. Study results and limitations: DRB1 showed the most TCR associations and HLA-C the fewest in a later analysis, as rates varied by HLA locus. The study put 150 to 200 TCR beta chains on its list as cytomegalovirus-associated.

With respect to this clone: The antigen is undetermined.

Though probably carrying unrecorded immune exposures, donors were nominally healthy at sampling. The study ran its PCR with 60 Vbeta and 13 Jbeta primers. Data came from immunoSEQ multiplex PCR; TCRdb stores just in-frame clones and leaves some out. The repertoire table contains around 63,000 clones. Germline lookup yields CDR1 MNHNY and CDR2 SVGAGI (reference sequence). Trimming at V came to 6 bases and at J to 3 bases, leaving 7 bases not matched to a gene. The CDR3 is 15 residues long. The V gene is TRBV6-6, the J gene TRBJ2-5, with 10 nucleotides matching TRBD2. Sequenced sample: PBMCs. The TCR originated in a woman aged 30 to 39 in good health and CMV-seronegative. The CDR3 reads CASRPGTSVKETQYF. DNA for the CDR3: TGTGCCAGCAGGCCCGGGACTAGCGTTAAAGAGACCCAGTACTTC.